Listed below are T cell receptor beta chains from one sample, sequenced in a study of cytomegalovirus exposure and HLA in healthy donors. Libraries were prepared by immunoSEQ multiplex PCR; TCRdb keeps only in-frame clonotypes and omits some of them. The data hold 95,000 to 150,000 clones, with roughly nine tenths observed a single time. The specimen was PBMCs. These receptors were obtained from a woman aged 18-35 years in good health and CMV-seronegative. Each CDR3 is given with its conserved first and last residue. The D gene is left open where the match is weak. Rows may omit the clone size; those that give it use once, few, many or a size class.

J | size | V | D | CDR3 | DNA
TRBJ1-2 | - | TRBV19 | - | CASSIPSWYQGINYGYTF | TGTGCCAGTAGTATCCCGTCTTGGTATCAGGGAATAAACTATGGCTACACCTTC
TRBJ2-7 | - | TRBV7-9 | - | CASSPLADYEQYF | TGTGCCAGCAGCCCCTTAGCAGATTACGAGCAGTACTTC
TRBJ1-3 | - | TRBV7-6 | - | CASSLGFRGGNTIYF | TGTGCCAGCAGCTTGGGGTTCAGGGGTGGAAACACCATATATTTT
TRBJ1-2 | - | TRBV29-1 | - | CSVVERQIFDGYTF | TGCAGCGTTGTCGAGCGGCAGATTTTCGATGGCTACACCTTC
TRBJ1-1 | - | TRBV28 | - | CASNQGMNTEAFF | TGTGCCAGCAATCAGGGGATGAACACTGAAGCTTTCTTT
TRBJ2-5 | - | TRBV6-5 | TRBD1 | CASSYSTGAETQYF | TGTGCCAGCAGTTATTCTACAGGGGCGGAGACCCAGTACTTC
TRBJ1-2 | - | TRBV27 | TRBD1 | CASSQGVALRGYTF | TGTGCCAGCAGTCAGGGGGTCGCGTTAAGAGGCTACACCTTC
TRBJ1-2 | - | TRBV30 | - | CAWSARGSGGYTF | TGTGCCTGGAGTGCCCGGGGGTCTGGTGGCTACACCTTC
TRBJ2-1 | - | TRBV7-7 | TRBD1 | CASSRSQGTYNEQFF | TGTGCCAGCAGCCGTTCACAGGGGACCTACAATGAGCAGTTCTTC
TRBJ2-5 | - | TRBV5-5 | TRBD2 | CASHVSGAVQETQYF | TGTGCCAGTCATGTAAGCGGGGCTGTCCAAGAGACCCAGTACTTC
TRBJ1-2 | - | TRBV13 | - | CASTTTKNYGYTF | TGTGCCAGCACCACGACAAAGAACTATGGCTACACCTTC
TRBJ2-5 | - | TRBV2 | TRBD1 | CASRQQGVTGTQYF | TGTGCCAGCAGACAACAGGGGGTGACAGGGACCCAGTACTTC
TRBJ2-5 | few | TRBV6-1 | TRBD2 | CASKRGLEETQYF | TGTGCCAGCAAAAGGGGACTAGAAGAGACCCAGTACTTC
TRBJ1-2 | - | TRBV2 | - | CASSVAGPPYGYTF | TGTGCCAGCAGTGTGGCAGGTCCCCCCTATGGCTACACCTTC
TRBJ2-2 | - | TRBV6-1 | TRBD2 | CASSQLAGITGELFF | TGTGCCAGCAGCCAACTAGCGGGGATTACCGGGGAGCTGTTTTTT
TRBJ1-2 | - | TRBV6-1 | - | CASSESRYGYTF | TGTGCCAGCAGTGAATCTAGGTATGGCTACACCTTC
TRBJ2-7 | - | TRBV28 | - | CASSFRPEGAYEQYF | TGTGCCAGCAGTTTCCGACCTGAGGGGGCCTACGAGCAGTACTTC
TRBJ2-2 | - | TRBV6-5 | - | CASSYSPGRDTGELFF | TGTGCCAGCAGTTACTCGCCGGGTCGTGACACCGGGGAGCTGTTTTTT